This T cell receptor (beta chain) was observed in a study of OX40 agonist ivuxolimab in advanced cancers. Describing the broader study: Ivuxolimab, which targeted the costimulatory receptor OX40 (CD134), was an agonistic, fully human IgG2 monoclonal antibody. Partial responses occurred in three dose-escalation patients, of whom one had hepatocellular carcinoma and two had cutaneous melanoma. The paper describes the monotherapy dose-escalation part (N of about 47 patients) of the phase I trial of ivuxolimab. Intravenous ivuxolimab was administered to patients every 2 weeks at six dose levels: 0.01, 0.1, 0.3, 1.5, 3 and 10 mg/kg. The point of sequencing TCRbeta in the periphery was to test whether ivuxolimab changed TCR sequence diversity and drove clonal T-cell expansion. The dose-escalation cohort was over 70% male with a mean age of approximately 60 years, ranging from about 20 to 80. Among the 52 dose-escalation patients, about 19 had hepatocellular carcinoma, about 15 melanoma, 9 renal cell carcinoma and 9 head and neck cancer. Prior anti-PD-1, anti-PD-L1 or anti-CTLA-4 therapy was permitted, and 30% to 45% of dose-escalation patients had received checkpoint inhibitors.

Measured from the cysteine to the phenylalanine, the CDR3 is 17 residues long. Solely the CDR3 DNA is kept, with 51 bases framed from the first base. V sheds 1 base and J sheds 0 bases, leaving 17 bases between their ends. CDR1 and CDR2 (SGHRS, YFSETQ) derive from the germline V gene. For sequencing of the TCRbeta CDR3 region, genomic DNA was extracted from the sorted cells. The immunoSEQ Assay was used to sequence the TCRbeta CDR3 regions. This immuneACCESS table, as held by TCRdb, lists in-frame sequences with V and J called but not all clones. Of the missing ones, under half trace to an unresolved V gene in checked studies; the others have no known cause. The sample table shows roughly 70,000 clones, and around 84% are seen once. Clones ranked in the top ten supply approximately 4.3% of the sample. What the study reported, not specific to this receptor: In the 0.1-3.0 mg/kg groups, partial responders had among the lowest normalized peripheral clonal expansion, particularly in CD8+ T cells. Which antigens the clonally expanded peripheral T cells were specific for was not determined. At doses of 0.1 to 3.0 mg/kg, clonal expansion of both CD4+ and CD8+ blood T cells was observed from baseline to week 6. After ivuxolimab, more expanded clones were found on average in CD8+ T cells than in CD4+ T cells. Low levels of normalized T-cell clonal expansion were also seen in some nonresponding patients.

This clone was counted a few times. Its antigen is not yet known. No quality values exist for individual bases; no much larger clone is one base distant. The trial excluded patients who had a history of autoimmune disease or who were on systemic immunosuppression. Peripheral blood for TCR sequencing was collected from all dose cohorts at baseline, on cycle 4 day 1, and on cycle 7 day 1. Samples were obtained from an open-label, multicenter, first-in-human phase I dose-escalation trial of ivuxolimab. Adults with locally advanced or metastatic head and neck squamous cell, hepatocellular, melanoma or renal cell carcinoma were enrolled in the trial. Before TCR sequencing, CD4+ T cells and CD8+ T cells were sorted from peripheral blood as separate populations.

The chain couples TRBV5-1 to TRBJ2-7; a weak D assignment points to TRBD2 (6 bases agree). Here the sequenced sample was CD4+ or CD8+ T cells sorted from blood, taken in a trial of the OX40 agonist ivuxolimab. The source of this sequence is an adult with an advanced solid tumor such as melanoma, head and neck, liver or kidney cancer. In nucleotides, the sequence is TGCGCCAGCAGCTTGCAATTTGGGGACTTTAGCTCCTACGAGCAGTACTTC. This gives the protein CASSLQFGDFSSYEQYF.